Only a few counts were recorded for the clone carrying this TCR beta chain. Its antigen is unidentified. This specimen belongs to a study of beta chain features in type 1 diabetes. Findings and caveats of the study: Researchers could not determine here whether HLA type influences TCRB rearrangement.

CDR1 is MNHEY, CDR2 SMNVEV, per germline (reference sequence). The CDR3 runs to 13 residues. V gave up 7 bases and J gave up 0 bases, with 9 bases separating them. The whole isolated RNA underwent reverse transcription, so sequencing captured expressed TCRB transcripts. Approximately 980,000 reads, on average, were obtained from stem cell-like memory T cell samples. The assay was immunoSEQ multiplex PCR, and TCRdb's table has in-frame clones only and misses some. The data contain 15,000 or so clones, 40% to 45% of them singletons. The clonotype was recovered from a woman in her thirties or forties in good health. The sample taken for sequencing was stem cell memory CD4+ T cells from blood. This chain links TRBV27 with TRBJ1-2; no clear D gene. CDR3 nucleotide sequence: TGTGCCAGCACTCGAGCCCCTAACTATGGCTACACCTTC. It specifies CASTRAPNYGYTF.